The TCR beta chain described here comes from a study of T-cell memory formation after mild COVID-19. This clonotype was seen only a few times. Antigen: not known. CDR1 and CDR2 (germline): SGHTA, FQGNSA. V was pared by 5 bases and J by 0 bases, with 14 bases between. This CDR3 contains 17 residues. TCRdb re-called the 5' RACE reads with MiXCR, one entry per CDR3 protein. The sample lists just over 400,000 distinct CDR3 sequences; roughly a quarter were seen once. Study results and caveats: Among clones contracting day 15 to 85, CD4/CD8 was balanced, whereas later expanders leaned CD4+.

The chain recombines TRBV7-2 with TRBJ1-6; D ambiguous. This clonotype was sampled from an adult woman who had mild COVID-19 (a few samples of this study predate the infection). Cell type and time point are not known. Sample: PBMCs or a T cell subset sorted from them (not recorded which). The DNA for the CDR3 is TGTGCCAGCAGCAACGGGGTTCACGGCTCCTATAATTCACCCCTCCACTTT. This encodes CASSNGVHGSYNSPLHF.